One and the same sample provided the 21 T cell receptor beta chains below, sequenced in a study of T cell clonality in common variable immunodeficiency. The method was immunoSEQ multiplex PCR; TCRdb's version includes in-frame clones alone and lacks a portion of them. The sample holds about 44,000 clones, and no clone turns up only once. Specimen: peripheral blood mononuclear cells. The receptors come from a person aged 18 to 75 in good health.

This clone was seen at least ten times. The read falls 3 residues short of the CDR3 end, and the missing part is taken from the germline J gene. The chain has TRBV20-1 and TRBJ1-5; possible D gene TRBD1, 5 bases. The CDR3 sequence is 14 residues long. Germline CDR1 reads DFQATT; CDR2 reads SNEGSKA (reference sequence). Trimming cost V 1 base and J 5 bases, with 12 bases left between them. CDR3 bases read: TGCAGTGCTAGAGTACAGGTAGGGCATCAGCCC. Translated: CSARVQVGHQP. The full CDR3 is CSARVQVGHQPQHF.

This clone was seen many times. Coverage ceases 3 residues before the CDR3 finishes, and the germline J gene fills in the end. The rearrangement uses TRBV19 and TRBJ2-2, with 7 nucleotides matching TRBD1. The V and J ends lost 10 bases and 2 bases, in that order; junction bases with no gene match: 10. Per the germline V gene, CDR1 is LNHDA and CDR2 is SQIVND (reference sequence). The CDR3 has 15 residues. CDR3 DNA, as far as it was read: TGTGCCACCCTTCGCTCAGGGGGTAACACCGGGGAG. Translating it yields CATLRSGGNTGE. The CDR3 as a whole reads CATLRSGGNTGELFF.

In its sample, this clone was seen many times. The read terminates 3 residues before the CDR3 end, so the remaining end is supplied by the germline J gene. The chain couples TRBV19 to TRBJ2-1, with 11 bases lining up with TRBD2. Germline values: CDR1 LNHDA, CDR2 SQIVND (reference sequence). The CDR3 loop spans 15 amino acids. Unmatched junction bases numbered 6, after V lost 4 bases and J lost 7 bases. Partial CDR3 DNA: TGTGCCAGTAGTAGAACTAGCGGGAGTAGGAATGAG. It yields the protein CASSRTSGSRNE. In full, the CDR3 reads CASSRTSGSRNEQFF.

This clone was detected ten times or more. The CDR3 bases that were read are TGCAGTGCTAGAGATTCGAGGGGAAATCAGCCC. This encodes CSARDSRGNQP. The CDR3 as a whole reads CSARDSRGNQPQHF. This chain joins TRBV20-1 and TRBJ1-5; TRBD1 is a possible D gene (5 bases). The read finishes 3 residues shy of the CDR3 end, and the germline J gene is used to complete it. V gave up 0 bases and J gave up 4 bases, with 10 bases separating them. This CDR3 is built from 14 residues. Germline CDR1 and CDR2: DFQATT and SNEGSKA (reference sequence).

This clone has a handful of counts. The read ends 3 residues before the CDR3 terminus; that terminus is restored from the germline J gene. This rearrangement joins TRBV7-6 to TRBJ2-7; 8 nucleotides align to TRBD1. Per germline, CDR1 SGHVS and CDR2 FNYEAQ. J was trimmed by 3 bases and V by 4 bases; bases with no gene match: 5. The CDR3 sequence is 14 residues long. CDR3 DNA, as far as it was read: TGTGCCAGCAGCTCACTACAGGGGGGCTACGAG. Translating gives CASSSLQGGYE. The complete CDR3 reads CASSSLQGGYEQYF.

This clone was observed many times. The sequence runs out 3 residues before the end of the CDR3; the remainder is reconstructed from the germline J gene. The chain recombines TRBV28 with TRBJ2-7; D may be TRBD1 (6 bases). Looked up from germline, CDR1 is MDHEN and CDR2 is SYDVKM. Trimming took 1 base from V and 3 from J, leaving 16 bases between them. This CDR3 region has 16 residues. The chain's CDR3 is CASSLLIRGTYYEQYF. The sequenced CDR3 bases are TGTGCCAGCAGTTTATTAATAAGGGGGACATACTACGAG.

This clone was detected ten times or more. The CDR3 extends 3 residues past the end of the read, so its final part is completed from the germline J gene. The J gene is TRBJ2-5, the V gene TRBV2, with TRBD2 matching over 11 bases. The CDR3 runs to 13 residues. The germline V gene has CDR1 SNHLY and CDR2 FYNNEI. With 7 bases clipped from V and 4 bases from J, the junction kept 2 bases outside the gene matches. The CDR3 DNA, read in part, is TGTGCCAGCATAGGACTAGCGGGAGAGACC. This translates into CASIGLAGET. The entire CDR3 is CASIGLAGETQYF.

Ten or more counts support this clone. The sequence runs out 3 residues before the end of the CDR3; the remainder is reconstructed from the germline J gene. V is TRBV11-3 and J is TRBJ2-5; 7 bases map to TRBD2. The CDR3 runs 15 residues. The germline CDR1 and CDR2 sequences are SGHNT and YENEEA. With V trimmed by 2 bases and J by 0 bases, 3 bases remained unmatched. CDR3 amino acids: CASSLRRGNQETQYF. The DNA read from the CDR3 is TGTGCCAGCAGCTTACGGCGGGGGAACCAAGAGACC.

This clone showed up many times. The DNA ends 3 residues before the CDR3 does, and the rest of the CDR3 is filled in from the germline J gene. This sequence joins TRBV6-1 and TRBJ1-1, with 7 positions matching TRBD1. This CDR3 spans 15 amino acids. Trimming cost V 2 bases and J 4 bases; bases outside gene matches: 7. Germline CDR1 is MNHNS and CDR2 is SASEGT. The CDR3 region is CASSEHYRGGTEAFF. CDR3 DNA (partial): TGTGCCAGCAGTGAACACTACAGGGGTGGCACTGAA.

The sample holds many counts of this clone. The read ends 3 residues early relative to the CDR3; the germline J gene fills the gap. J is TRBJ2-2 and V is TRBV5-1; no definite D call. The CDR3 extends over 16 amino acids. Per the germline V gene, CDR1 is SGHRS and CDR2 is YFSETQ. The ends were cut back, 2 bases at V and 3 bases at J, with 14 bases in the middle. The CDR3 loop reads CASSFNPIPDTGELFF. The covered CDR3 bases are TGCGCCAGCAGCTTCAACCCTATACCGGACACCGGGGAG.

There are a few counts of this clone. The read finishes 3 residues shy of the CDR3 end, and the germline J gene is used to complete it. This chain connects TRBV18 to TRBJ2-1, with TRBD2 matching over 11 bases. With V trimmed by 4 bases and J by 6 bases, 8 bases remained unmatched. CDR1 and CDR2 from the germline V gene are KGHSH and LQKENI. This CDR3 region has 16 residues. The chain's CDR3 is CASSLLSGRAGNEQFF. Partial CDR3 DNA: TGTGCCAGCTCACTACTTAGCGGGAGGGCCGGCAATGAG.

This clone was observed a handful of times. Read coverage stops 3 residues before the CDR3 terminus; the germline J gene supplies the remainder. The rearrangement uses TRBV7-2 and TRBJ1-2, with 7 bases that match TRBD1. CDR1 is SGHTA, CDR2 FQGNSA, per germline. This CDR3 is 13 amino acids long. V lost 3 bases to trimming and J lost 4 bases; unmatched junction nucleotides: 2. The CDR3 region is CASSLRDSYGYTF. The CDR3 DNA, read in part, is TGTGCCAGCAGCTTGAGGGACAGCTATGGC.

This clone was picked up many times. The CDR3 goes on 3 residues after the read ends, and that part is filled in from the germline J gene. The chain uses TRBV14 and TRBJ2-6; D perhaps matches TRBD1 (6 bases). V was cut by 1 base and J by 4 bases, with 8 bases left in between. Germline V lookup: CDR1 SGHDN, CDR2 FVKESK. This CDR3 region has 15 residues. CDR3 sequence: CASSQVGQGANVLTF. The DNA read from the CDR3 is TGTGCCAGCAGCCAAGTAGGACAGGGGGCCAACGTC.

This clone appeared a few times. The observed sequence ends 3 residues before the CDR3 terminus, with the missing tail filled in from the germline J gene. The chain links TRBV2 to TRBJ2-7; 12 bases are a match to TRBD2. V shed 9 bases and J 2 bases; nucleotides not matched to a gene: 8. CDR3 size: 15 residues. Germline CDR1 reads SNHLY; CDR2 reads FYNNEI. CDR3 in amino acids: CARAASGGAPYEQYF. Partial CDR3 DNA: TGTGCCAGAGCGGCTAGCGGGGGGGCCCCCTACGAG. Combining the CDR3 with reference TRBV2 and TRBJ2-7 gives the whole variable domain EPEVTQTPSHQVTQMGQEVILRCVPISNHLYFYWYRQILGQKVEFLVSFYNNEISEKSEIFDDQFSVERPDGSNFTLKIRSTKLEDSAMYFCARAASGGAPYEQYFGPGTRLTVT.

This clone was observed at least ten times. The read ends 3 residues early relative to the CDR3; the germline J gene fills the gap. The V and J genes are TRBV18 and TRBJ1-4; tentatively, D is TRBD1 (5 bases). The CDR3 totals 14 residues. V was clipped by 5 bases and J by 1 base, with 8 bases between them. CDR1 is KGHSH and CDR2 is LQKENI in the germline V gene. The CDR3 spells CASSRGGTNEKLFF. The sequenced part of the CDR3 DNA is TGTGCCAGCTCAAGGGGAGGAACTAATGAAAAA.

This clone was picked up many times. The read terminates 3 residues ahead of where the CDR3 ends, so the germline J gene completes it. The rearrangement uses TRBV2 and TRBJ1-2; D perhaps matches TRBD1 (6 bases). Trimming cost V 0 bases and J 3 bases, with 23 bases left between them. Germline V CDR1 and CDR2: SNHLY, FYNNEI. The CDR3 has 19 amino acids. CDR3 protein: CASSEAGGPGRGLYYGYTF. CDR3 DNA, as far as it was read: TGTGCCAGCAGTGAAGCGGGGGGGCCTGGTCGGGGCCTCTACTATGGC.

There are a few counts of this clone. At one end the junction does not follow the germline gene, possibly because of a read error. The CDR3 goes on 3 residues after the read ends, and that part is filled in from the germline J gene. The genes are TRBV5-5 and TRBJ2-2; D not certain. Germline-derived CDR1 and CDR2 are SGHKS and YYEKEE (reference sequence). The CDR3 runs 15 residues. The chain's CDR3 is CASSLECANAGELFF. The DNA read from the CDR3 is TGTGCCAGCAGCTTGGAGTGTGCGAACGCCGGGGAG.

Ten or more counts support this clone. Read data end 3 residues before the CDR3 end; the end is taken from the germline J gene. The chain has TRBV18 and TRBJ1-1, with TRBD1 identical over 9 bases. V lost 3 bases, J lost 5 bases, and 7 bases stayed unmatched. CDR1 is KGHSH, CDR2 LQKENI, per germline. The CDR3 has 15 amino acids. The DNA read from the CDR3 is TGTGCCAGCTCACCGGGTTTACAGGGGGCTACTGAA. Translated, it gives CASSPGLQGATE. The entire CDR3 reads CASSPGLQGATEAFF.

Ten or more counts support this clone. CDR3 protein: CASSSLAGSTDTQYF. The covered CDR3 bases are TGTGCCAGCAGTTCACTAGCGGGGAGCACAGATACG. The chain carries TRBV6-4 and TRBJ2-3; 10 nucleotides align to TRBD2. With the read ending 3 residues before the CDR3 end, the germline J gene is used to fill in that end. The CDR3 runs 15 residues. Germline values: CDR1 MRHNA, CDR2 SNTAGT. J lost 0 bases, V lost 5 bases, and 2 bases had no gene match.

At least ten counts were recorded for this clone. Sequencing ends 3 residues short of the CDR3 end; the germline J gene provides the rest. The chain has TRBV5-1 and TRBJ2-1; the D gene is possibly TRBD2 (5 bases). The CDR3 length is 16 residues. The V gene's germline CDR1 is SGHRS and CDR2 YFSETQ. Trimming shortened V by 2 bases and J by 9 bases, and 21 bases separated the two germline ends. The CDR3 region is CASSFGRVSSIGEQFF. The sequenced part of the CDR3 DNA is TGCGCCAGCAGCTTTGGGCGGGTCTCCTCCATAGGTGAG.

This clone was recorded at least ten times. The read finishes 3 residues shy of the CDR3 end, and the germline J gene is used to complete it. J is TRBJ2-3 and V is TRBV28; possible D gene TRBD1, 6 bases. The CDR3 length is 13 residues. Germline values: CDR1 MDHEN, CDR2 SYDVKM. Between the trimmed V and J ends, which lost 8 bases and 3 bases, there was a span of 12 bases. The sequenced part of the CDR3 DNA is TGTGCCAGCGAGGACAGTCGGACAGATACG. This translates into CASEDSRTDT. The full CDR3 reads CASEDSRTDTQYF.